The clone carrying this TCR beta chain came up many times. The CDR3 runs to 15 residues. The ends lost 5 bases at V and 7 bases at J; junction bases unmatched: 6. TCRdb reanalysed the RT-PCR reads using MiXCR and keeps one entry per CDR3 protein. The data show around 17,000 distinct CDR3 sequences, around a quarter seen once. This specimen comes from a study of patients and donors after allogeneic stem cell transplantation. The V call is TRBV12-3 or TRBV12-4, the J call TRBJ1-6, with 9 nucleotides matching TRBD1. The sequence was obtained from a human donor who was either an allogeneic HSCT recipient or a stem cell or donor lymphocyte infusion donor (not recorded which). It is not recorded whose cells these are; they may come from a transplant donor. Material: blood, either unsorted or a sorted T cell fraction (not recorded which). This CDR3 is CASSPRTGDNSPLHF. The CDR3 DNA is TGTGCCAGCAGTCCTCGGACAGGGGACAATTCACCCCTCCACTTT.